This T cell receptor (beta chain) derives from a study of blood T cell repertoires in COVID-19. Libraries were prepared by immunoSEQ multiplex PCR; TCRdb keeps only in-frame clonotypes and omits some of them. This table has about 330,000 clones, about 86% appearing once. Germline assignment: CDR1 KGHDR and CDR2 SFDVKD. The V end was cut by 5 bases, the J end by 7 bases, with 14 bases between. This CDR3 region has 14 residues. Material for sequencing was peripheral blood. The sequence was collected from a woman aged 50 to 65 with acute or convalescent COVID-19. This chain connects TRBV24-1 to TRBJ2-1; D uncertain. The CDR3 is CATSGVARPNEQFF. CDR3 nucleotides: TGTGCCACCAGTGGAGTCGCCAGGCCTAATGAGCAGTTCTTC.